This TCR beta chain derives from a study of blood T cells in healthy people across ages. The CDR3 runs 13 residues. CDR1 and CDR2 (germline): SGHAT, FQNNGV. Study-level points and caveats: Possibly, changes in expanded clonotypes were confounded because donor CMV status was unknown. Long-lived donors exceeded aged donors in naive CD4+ cells and diversity.

Combining a sample-barcoded 5' primer with a J-beta primer mix, a second PCR ran for roughly 7 to 11 cycles. Each cDNA molecule carried a tag from a template-switch adaptor that contained 12 random nucleotides. TCRdb called the 5' RACE reads again in MiXCR, with one record for every CDR3 protein. The sample has about 1 million distinct CDR3 sequences, about 25% seen once. With regard to this clonotype: Its antigen is not known.

Another study also made use of these data, one on T cells of mothers and their children. That source reports: Every microgram of extracted RNA entered cDNA synthesis, around 1.4 ug per 15 ul.

The clonotype comes from a girl aged 2 to 9 in good health. The sample comprised blood. The J gene is TRBJ2-5, the V gene TRBV11-2; no firm D call. The DNA end is more similar to TRBJ2-7, so the J call may be wrong. For the CDR3, the DNA is TGTGCCAGCGGCGACCCCCTGGTATACGAGCAGTACTTC. Protein product: CASGDPLVYEQYF.